Shown below are 15 T cell receptor beta chains from a single sample sequenced in a study of T cell responses to AZD1222 COVID-19 vaccine (dated by TCRdb to about 2021). The library was obtained by the immunoSEQ multiplex PCR assay. As stored in TCRdb, this immuneACCESS dataset retains in-frame rearrangements with V and J assigned. A fraction of the clones does not appear; measured against another copy, unresolved V genes explain less than half of the discrepancy, and the remainder lacks a known reason. The table for this sample lists some 150,000 clones; 88% of them were counted only once. The ten biggest clones cover around 2.3% of the sample. The time point tag for this specimen amounts to: baseline before first vaccination. Sequencing was performed on peripheral blood, taken on day 0 of AZD1222 vaccination. All receptors come from an adult in good health.

This chain connects TRBV28 to TRBJ2-7; 10 nucleotides align to TRBD1. J was trimmed by 0 bases and V by 1 base; bases with no gene match: 3. From germline, CDR1 is MDHEN and CDR2 SYDVKM. The CDR3 length is 16 residues. The CDR3 region has the DNA TGTGCCAGCAGTTTATTCGGGACAGGGGCCTCCTACGAGCAGTACTTC. Its protein product is CASSLFGTGASYEQYF.

The rearrangement uses TRBV2 and TRBJ2-1; 10 nucleotides line up with TRBD1. Germline lookup yields CDR1 SNHLY and CDR2 FYNNEI. The CDR3 is made up of 22 amino acids. The ends lost 8 bases at V and 3 bases at J; junction bases unmatched: 28. The CDR3 protein is CASSQPSGTGEVRVTRYNEQFF. The CDR3 region has the DNA TGTGCCAGCTCCCAACCCTCCGGGACAGGGGAAGTAAGGGTTACTCGCTACAATGAGCAGTTCTTC.

The chain carries TRBV7-3 and TRBJ2-7; D unclear. The V gene lost 5 bases and the J gene lost 7 bases, with 15 bases spanning the gap. This CDR3 is 13 amino acids long. Looked up from germline, CDR1 is SGHTA and CDR2 is FQGTGA. The CDR3 DNA reads as TGTGCCAGCAGCGGGCTACGCAGTGGTGAGCAGTACTTC. Residues: CASSGLRSGEQYF.

V is TRBV11-2 and J is TRBJ2-7, with TRBD1 matching over 8 bases. Germline V gives CDR1 SGHAT, CDR2 FQNNGV. J lost 3 bases, V lost 1 base, and 2 bases had no gene match. The CDR3 is 14 residues long. The CDR3 here is CASSLGTGNYEQYF. The DNA for the CDR3 is TGTGCCAGCAGCTTAGGGACAGGGAACTACGAGCAGTACTTC.

The chain links TRBV2 to TRBJ1-4, with D unclear. This CDR3 region has 11 residues. Germline values: CDR1 SNHLY, CDR2 FYNNEI. The V end was cut by 3 bases, the J end by 8 bases, with 4 bases between. The CDR3 DNA sequence: TGTGCCAGCAGTGATGAGGAAAAACTGTTTTTT. It is translated as CASSDEEKLFF.

The chain employs TRBV5-1 and TRBJ2-5; 8 nucleotides line up with TRBD2. J gave up 0 bases and V 0 bases, and 4 bases lay outside the gene matches. Germline CDR1 is SGHRS and CDR2 is YFSETQ. The CDR3 sequence is 16 residues long. The CDR3 coding sequence is TGCGCCAGCAGCTTGGCGGCTAGCGGGCACCAAGAGACCCAGTACTTC. It codes for CASSLAASGHQETQYF.

This chain uses TRBV5-1 with TRBJ2-7; 11 bases align to TRBD2. CDR3 size: 14 residues. The germline V gene has CDR1 SGHRS and CDR2 YFSETQ. V was pared by 3 bases and J by 5 bases, with 4 bases of the junction left unmatched. CDR3 amino acids: CASSYGTSGDEQYF. The CDR3 coding sequence is TGCGCCAGCAGCTACGGGACTAGCGGCGACGAGCAGTACTTC.

CDR3 residues: CASSLAGTPYEQYF. The CDR3 DNA follows: TGCGCCAGCAGCTTGGCCGGGACACCCTACGAGCAGTACTTC. The V gene is TRBV5-1, the J gene TRBJ2-7; tentatively, D is TRBD1 (6 bases). The ends were cut back, 0 bases at V and 2 bases at J, with 9 bases in the middle. This CDR3 is built from 14 residues. Germline V gene sequence: CDR1 SGHRS, CDR2 YFSETQ.

V is TRBV5-6 and J is TRBJ2-7; D unresolved. Germline values: CDR1 SGHDT, CDR2 YYEEEE. The V end was cut by 1 base, the J end by 6 bases, with 14 bases between. This CDR3 spans 14 amino acids. The CDR3 DNA reads as TGTGCCAGCAGCTTGACGGTAAGAACTTCCGAGCAGTACTTC. Its protein product is CASSLTVRTSEQYF.

On this clone itself: No DNA is shown, since the ends of the CDR3 on it are uncertain; the CDR3 is the one TCRdb lists. This rearrangement joins TRBV2 to TRBJ1-1. The CDR3 is 14 amino acids long, termini counted. Per germline, CDR1 SNHLY and CDR2 FYNNEI. The CDR3 is CASVRRAGDTEAFF.

Remarks on this clone: Other nucleotide sequences in the sample specify the same CDR3. V is TRBV6-5 and J is TRBJ2-2; D unresolved. The CDR3 has 12 amino acids. Germline CDR1 and CDR2: MNHEY and SVGAGI. Trimming took off 0 bases at V and 6 bases at J, with 2 bases between the two ends. The CDR3 loop reads CASSYSPGELFF. The CDR3 nucleotides read TGTGCCAGCAGTTACTCTCCCGGGGAGCTGTTTTTT.

V and J are TRBV28 and TRBJ1-6; tentative D call: TRBD1 (6 bases). V lost 5 bases, J lost 5 bases, and 19 bases lay in between. Germline-derived CDR1 and CDR2 are MDHEN and SYDVKM. The CDR3 has 17 residues. The CDR3 is CASSPVTGLFNNSPLHF. CDR3 nucleotides: TGTGCCAGCAGTCCCGTAACAGGGCTCTTCAATAATTCACCCCTCCACTTT.

In regard to this clone: The same CDR3 arises from other DNA sequences in this sample as well. The genes are TRBV30 and TRBJ1-5; perhaps TRBD1 as D (5 bases). Germline CDR1 is GTSNPN and CDR2 is SVGIG (reference sequence). The length of the CDR3 is 13 residues. V was pared by 1 base and J by 1 base, with 5 bases between. CDR3 in amino acids: CAWSGGSNQPQHF. CDR3 in DNA: TGTGCCTGGAGTGGGGGGAGCAATCAGCCCCAGCATTTT.

This sequence joins TRBV30 and TRBJ1-3; the D is unclear. Trimming took 4 bases from V and 3 from J, leaving 19 bases between them. This CDR3 comprises 16 residues. Germline V gene sequence: CDR1 GTSNPN, CDR2 SVGIG (reference sequence). The CDR3 region is CAWTRYPHARGNTIYF. The DNA of the CDR3 is TGTGCCTGGACTCGGTACCCCCACGCCCGTGGAAACACCATATATTTT.

V and J are TRBV7-2 and TRBJ1-3; D is possibly TRBD1 (5 bases). CDR3 length equals 17 residues. Trimming took off 6 bases at V and 1 base at J, with 19 bases between the two ends. Germline V gives CDR1 SGHTA, CDR2 FQGNSA. The CDR3 sequence is CASSVPSGRGSGNTIYF. CDR3 in DNA: TGTGCCAGCAGTGTACCCTCGGGGAGGGGTTCTGGAAACACCATATATTTT.